One and the same sample provided the 32 T cell receptor beta chains below, sequenced in a study of T cells in Graves' hyperthyroidism and ophthalmopathy. Template material for amplifying TCR beta CDR3 regions consisted of RNA transcripts. The HTBI primer set served for first-round RT-PCR of the TCR CDR3. MiXCR, applied by TCRdb to the multiplex PCR reads, yields one record per CDR3 protein. The sample records some 350,000 distinct CDR3 sequences, 13% to 15% being singletons. Sequencing input: blood. These receptors originate from a woman aged 60-75 years with Graves' ophthalmopathy.

The sample holds many counts of this clonotype. V and J are TRBV30 and TRBJ2-7; D is possibly TRBD2 (5 bases). The CDR3 extends over 13 amino acids. V lost 2 bases and J lost 4, with 12 bases in between. Per germline, CDR1 GTSNPN and CDR2 SVGIG (reference sequence). The CDR3 DNA follows: TGTGCCTGGAGTTCGGGGAATGCGTACGAGCAGTACTTC. Its translation: CAWSSGNAYEQYF.

The sample holds many counts of this clonotype. The chain employs TRBV18 and TRBJ2-3; TRBD1 is a possible D gene (7 bases). This CDR3 has 16 residues. Between the trimmed V and J ends, which lost 3 bases and 6 bases, there was a span of 19 bases. CDR1 is KGHSH, CDR2 LQKENI, per germline. The chain's CDR3 is CASSPGGQRSADTQYF. The CDR3 bases are TGTGCCAGCTCACCCGGGGGACAGCGGAGCGCGGATACGCAGTATTTT.

In this sample, this clonotype turned up many times. J is TRBJ2-1 and V is TRBV18, with D uncertain. The CDR3 runs to 14 residues. Germline CDR1 and CDR2: KGHSH and LQKENI. V lost 3 bases, J lost 7 bases, and 13 bases lay in between. CDR3 amino acids: CASSPFRADNEQFF. The CDR3 DNA reads as TGTGCCAGCTCACCCTTCCGGGCAGATAATGAGCAGTTCTTC.

This clonotype was counted a few times. This chain uses TRBV6-1 with TRBJ1-5, with a tentative D call TRBD1 (6 bases). This CDR3 is 15 amino acids long. Between the trimmed V and J ends, which lost 0 bases and 2 bases, there was a span of 8 bases. Germline CDR1 reads MNHNS; CDR2 reads SASEGT. The CDR3 coding sequence is TGTGCCAGCAGTGAAGCCCCAGGGGGCAATCAGCCCCAGCATTTT. Amino acid sequence: CASSEAPGGNQPQHF.

This clonotype was counted many times. The chain links TRBV3-1 to TRBJ2-1, with D unclear. The germline CDR1 and CDR2 sequences are LGHDT and YNNKEL (reference sequence). V shed 4 bases and J shed 8 bases, with 18 bases lying between them. The CDR3 has 15 residues. The DNA of the CDR3 is TGTGCCAGCAGCCCCCTGAAGGGCCAGTCGGATGAGCAGTTCTTC. As protein: CASSPLKGQSDEQFF.

This clonotype was counted at least ten times. The rearrangement links TRBV28 to TRBJ2-5; 12 nucleotides match TRBD2. The germline gives CDR1 MDHEN, CDR2 SYDVKM. The CDR3 has 15 residues. V gave up 5 bases and J gave up 7 bases; unmatched junction bases: 8. The CDR3 sequence: CASSPTSGRSGTQYF. The DNA of the CDR3 is TGTGCCAGCAGTCCGACTAGCGGGAGATCGGGGACCCAGTACTTC.

V is TRBV2 and J is TRBJ2-1, with unresolved D. Trimming pared 4 bases from V and 10 bases from J, leaving 11 bases between. This CDR3 region has 12 residues. CDR1 is SNHLY and CDR2 is FYNNEI in the germline V gene. In DNA form, the CDR3 reads TGTGCCAGCAGTGTATGGGGTGGGGAGCAGTTCTTC. Translated: CASSVWGGEQFF.

This clonotype was recorded at least ten times. The chain combines TRBV6-2 or TRBV6-3 with TRBJ2-3; D possibly corresponds to TRBD2 (5 bases). V shed 9 bases and J shed 3 bases, with 25 bases lying between them. Germline V gives CDR1 MNHEY, CDR2 SVGEGT. The CDR3 contains 17 residues. CDR3 sequence: CASGRSRSGGRTDTQYF. CDR3 DNA sequence: TGTGCCAGTGGTCGATCGAGGTCAGGTGGGAGAACAGATACGCAGTATTTT.

The CDR3 DNA reads TGTGCCAGCAGTTACTCGAGGGGTGAAGGCTATGAGCAGTTCTTC. This translates into CASSYSRGEGYEQFF. The chain carries TRBV6-5 and TRBJ2-1; D is possibly TRBD1 or TRBD2 (5 bases each). The CDR3 contains 15 residues. Trimming took off 0 bases at V and 8 bases at J, with 14 bases between the two ends. CDR1 MNHEY and CDR2 SVGAGI come from the germline V gene.

At least ten counts were recorded for this clonotype. The J gene is TRBJ2-1, the V gene TRBV28; 8 bases fit TRBD2. The CDR3 contains 14 residues. The V and J ends lost 8 bases and 0 bases, in that order; junction bases with no gene match: 3. Germline V gene lookup returns CDR1 MDHEN and CDR2 SYDVKM. CDR3 nucleotide sequence: TGTGCCAGCGATAGCGGGACCTCCTACAATGAGCAGTTCTTC. This encodes CASDSGTSYNEQFF.

This sequence joins TRBV9 and TRBJ2-5, with 10 bases fitting TRBD2. This CDR3 region has 16 residues. Trimming removed 0 bases from V and 4 bases from J; junction bases left unmatched: 6. CDR1 SGDLS and CDR2 YYNGEE come from the germline V gene. In DNA form, the CDR3 reads TGTGCCAGCAGCGTAGGGTCTAGCGGGAGAGGAGAGACCCAGTACTTC. It yields the protein CASSVGSSGRGETQYF.

The sample holds many counts of this clonotype. The chain has TRBV3-1 and TRBJ2-1; D may be TRBD1 (5 bases). The CDR3 totals 15 residues. Germline CDR1 reads LGHDT; CDR2 reads YNNKEL (reference sequence). Trimming stripped 1 base from V and 8 bases from J, with 15 bases between. Written as DNA, the CDR3 is TGTGCCAGCAGCCAAGCGGATGCCAGGGTCCATGAGCAGTTCTTC. Amino acids: CASSQADARVHEQFF.

This clonotype was picked up a small number of times. The chain couples TRBV6-1 to TRBJ2-7; D uncertain. Germline CDR1 MNHNS, CDR2 SASEGT. V was shortened by 2 bases and J by 8 bases, with 7 bases between the two germline ends. The CDR3 is 11 amino acids. The DNA of the CDR3 is TGTGCCAGCAGTGAAACCTCTAAGCAGTACTTC. It translates to CASSETSKQYF.

There are many counts of this clonotype. V usage is TRBV5-1 and J usage is TRBJ2-7, with 11 positions matching TRBD2. CDR3 length: 15 amino acids. Germline loops: CDR1 SGHRS, CDR2 YFSETQ. V shed 1 base and J 4 bases; nucleotides not matched to a gene: 4. The CDR3 DNA is TGCGCCAGCAGCTTGTTGGGGACTAGCGGTTACGAGCAGTACTTC. Its translation: CASSLLGTSGYEQYF.

A few counts support this clonotype. CDR3 amino acids: CASSREHNEQFF. The CDR3 DNA sequence: TGTGCCAGCAGCCGGGAGCACAATGAGCAGTTCTTC. This chain joins TRBV9 and TRBJ2-1; TRBD2 might be the D (6 bases). Germline loops: CDR1 SGDLS, CDR2 YYNGEE. This CDR3 comprises 12 residues. The ends were cut back, 4 bases at V and 5 bases at J, with 7 bases in the middle.

This clonotype was detected many times. The chain uses TRBV11-2 and TRBJ2-1, with TRBD2 matching 14 bases. Trimming removed 1 base from V and 10 bases from J; junction bases left unmatched: 6. Looked up from germline, CDR1 is SGHAT and CDR2 is FQNNGV. The CDR3 consists of 16 residues. The CDR3 sequence: CASSLVGTSGGGEQFF. The CDR3 DNA is TGTGCCAGCAGCTTAGTTGGGACTAGCGGGGGAGGGGAGCAGTTCTTC.

This clonotype was detected only a few times. As DNA, the CDR3 is TGCAGTGCTAGAGAATTTGCAGGGGGCACTGAAGCTTTCTTT. This translates into CSAREFAGGTEAFF. This chain joins TRBV20-1 and TRBJ1-1; 7 bases line up with TRBD1. Germline V lookup: CDR1 DFQATT, CDR2 SNEGSKA (reference sequence). The CDR3 is 14 residues long. The V segment lost 0 bases and the J segment 4 bases; nucleotides outside the gene matches: 5.

Ten or more counts support this clonotype. The chain links TRBV12-3 or TRBV12-4 to TRBJ1-4, with D hard to call. This CDR3 is built from 15 residues. V lost 1 base to trimming and J lost 7 bases, with 13 bases between them. The CDR3 coding sequence is TGTGCCAGCAGTTTAGAGTGGCCATTGGGTGAAAAACTGTTTTTT. Translated, it gives CASSLEWPLGEKLFF.

This clonotype was counted only a few times. The conserved phenylalanine or tryptophan is not found at the CDR3 terminus, so this likely reflects a read error. The chain combines TRBV6-1 with TRBJ1-1, with D tentatively TRBD1 (6 bases). Trimming took 10 bases from V and 6 from J, leaving 18 bases between them. This CDR3 has 13 amino acids. CDR1 and CDR2 (germline): MNHNS, SASEGT. CDR3 DNA sequence: TGTGCCACCAAGGAATGGGGGGCTGCTGAAGCTTTCCTT. It codes for CATKEWGAAEAFL.

The J gene is TRBJ2-2, the V gene TRBV28, with D hard to call. Per the germline V gene, CDR1 is MDHEN and CDR2 is SYDVKM. V shed 6 bases and J shed 2 bases, with 19 bases lying between them. The CDR3 runs to 17 residues. This chain's CDR3 is CASSPSGGYINTGELFF. The CDR3 bases are TGTGCCAGCAGCCCCTCGGGCGGTTATATAAACACCGGGGAGCTGTTTTTT.

This clonotype was recorded only once. Just one base apart from a much larger clone, this may be a read error. V gene TRBV7-8 combines with J gene TRBJ1-6, with 7 bases matching TRBD1. In germline, CDR1 is SGHVS, CDR2 FQNEAQ. Trimming at V came to 4 bases and at J to 6 bases, leaving 15 bases not matched to a gene. This CDR3 spans 18 amino acids. The CDR3 region is CASSSVAPRQGSNSPLHF. The DNA for the CDR3 is TGTGCCAGCAGCTCTGTCGCGCCCCGACAGGGAAGTAATTCACCCCTCCACTTT.

This clonotype showed up many times. The J gene is TRBJ2-7, the V gene TRBV7-2; weak D call: TRBD2 (6 bases). The CDR3 loop spans 13 amino acids. Trimming left V 5 bases short and J 5 bases short, with 13 bases between. Per germline, CDR1 SGHTA and CDR2 FQGNSA. The DNA of the CDR3 is TGTGCCAGCAGCCTCCGGAGGGTCCACGAGCAGTACTTC. It yields the protein CASSLRRVHEQYF.

The genes are TRBV14 and TRBJ1-6; D gene uncertain. Deletions cut 3 bases from V and 0 bases from J, with 12 bases between. The CDR3 sequence is 17 residues long. Germline V gives CDR1 SGHDN, CDR2 FVKESK. The CDR3 nucleotides are TGTGCCAGCAGCCATCCCCAAGGGAGCTCCTATAATTCACCCCTCCACTTT. This codes for CASSHPQGSSYNSPLHF. The complete variable domain, with remaining parts taken from reference TRBV14 and TRBJ1-6, reads EAGVTQFPSHSVIEKGQTVTLRCDPISGHDNLYWYRRVMGKEIKFLLHFVKESKQDESGMPNNRFLAERTGGTYSTLKVQPAELEDSGVYFCASSHPQGSSYNSPLHFGNGTRLTVT.

A few counts support this clonotype. The chain joins TRBV7-9 to TRBJ2-5, with no clear D. Trimming removed 1 base at V and 4 bases at J, with 10 bases between. The CDR3 runs 14 residues. The germline V gene encodes CDR1 SEHNR and CDR2 FQNEAQ (reference sequence). The CDR3 loop is CASSLDGSRETQYF. The CDR3 coding sequence is TGTGCCAGCAGCTTAGACGGCAGCCGAGAGACCCAGTACTTC.

In regard to this clonotype: A much larger clone differs from this one at a single base, so this may be a read error. V is TRBV6-5 and J is TRBJ2-7, with D hard to call. The V end was cut by 5 bases, the J end by 2 bases, with 10 bases between. CDR1 is MNHEY, CDR2 SVGAGI, per germline. The CDR3 is made up of 13 amino acids. CDR3 amino acids: CASSHRPTYEQYF. Here the CDR3 DNA reads TGTGCCAGCAGTCATCGACCTACCTACGAGCAGTACTTC.

V gene TRBV28 combines with J gene TRBJ1-1, with D hard to call. CDR1 is MDHEN and CDR2 is SYDVKM in the germline V gene. V dropped 6 bases and J dropped 9 bases, with 11 bases sitting between them. The CDR3 runs to 11 residues. The CDR3 region is CASRLPGKAFF. DNA for the CDR3: TGTGCCAGCAGGCTCCCAGGCAAAGCTTTCTTT.

In the case of this clonotype: Compared with germline, one end of the junction differs, possibly owing to a read error. The chain uses TRBV5-1 and TRBJ1-1; a possible D gene is TRBD1 (6 bases). The CDR3 spans 16 residues. Germline CDR1 and CDR2: SGHRS and YFSETQ. CDR3 amino acids: CASRLVLGGQNTEAFF. The DNA for the CDR3 is TGCGCCAGCAGATTGGTATTAGGGGGACAGAACACTGAAGCTTTCTTT.

This clonotype came up many times. The J gene is TRBJ2-3, the V gene TRBV18; 9 nucleotides line up with TRBD2. Losses at the gene ends were 5 bases for V and 6 bases for J; bases not matched to a gene: 12. Per the germline V gene, CDR1 is KGHSH and CDR2 is LQKENI. The CDR3 is made up of 16 amino acids. This CDR3 reads CASSATGTSIGDTQYF. CDR3 coding DNA: TGTGCCAGCTCAGCAACCGGGACTAGCATTGGGGATACGCAGTATTTT.

This clonotype was seen many times. The V call is TRBV20-1, the J call TRBJ2-5, with 9 positions matching TRBD2. Germline V gene data show CDR1 as DFQATT and CDR2 as SNEGSKA (reference sequence). This CDR3 is 14 amino acids long. V dropped 6 bases and J dropped 4; count of bases not matched to a gene: 9. The CDR3 here is CSAPFSGSSETQYF. The CDR3 DNA reads as TGCAGTGCCCCATTTAGCGGGAGTTCAGAGACCCAGTACTTC.

There are many counts of this clonotype. CDR3 in amino acids: CAWSVRGDYEQYF. CDR3 bases: TGTGCCTGGAGTGTCCGAGGGGACTACGAGCAGTACTTC. The chain joins TRBV30 to TRBJ2-7, with D possibly being TRBD1 or TRBD2 (5 bases each). This CDR3 spans 13 amino acids. Germline CDR1 reads GTSNPN; CDR2 reads SVGIG (reference sequence). V was shortened by 0 bases and J by 3 bases, with 9 bases between the two germline ends.

This clonotype was seen many times. The chain links TRBV5-1 to TRBJ1-5; a weak D match, TRBD1 (6 bases). Germline V gene lookup returns CDR1 SGHRS and CDR2 YFSETQ. Deletions cut 0 bases from V and 0 bases from J, with 10 bases between. The CDR3 extends over 16 amino acids. In DNA, the CDR3 is TGCGCCAGCAGCTTGGGAGCCAGGGGTAGCAATCAGCCCCAGCATTTT. Its protein product is CASSLGARGSNQPQHF.

At least ten counts were recorded for this clonotype. The chain recombines TRBV20-1 with TRBJ2-3, with D perhaps TRBD1 (6 bases). The CDR3 is 12 residues long. Germline V gene sequence: CDR1 DFQATT, CDR2 SNEGSKA (reference sequence). The V end lost 5 bases, the J end lost 5 bases, and 11 bases lay between the germline ends. This chain's CDR3 is CSAFLDRDTQYF. The CDR3 coding sequence is TGCAGTGCTTTCCTGGACAGAGATACGCAGTATTTT.